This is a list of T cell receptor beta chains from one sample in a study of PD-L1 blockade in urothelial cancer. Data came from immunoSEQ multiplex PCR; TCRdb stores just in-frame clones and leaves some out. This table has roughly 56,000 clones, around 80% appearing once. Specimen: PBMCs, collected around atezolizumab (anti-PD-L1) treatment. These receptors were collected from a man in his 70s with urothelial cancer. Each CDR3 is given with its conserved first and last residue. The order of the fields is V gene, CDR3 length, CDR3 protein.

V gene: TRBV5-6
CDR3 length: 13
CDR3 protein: CASSLIRGYGYTF

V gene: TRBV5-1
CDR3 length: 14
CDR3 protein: CASSRPQGGYGYTF

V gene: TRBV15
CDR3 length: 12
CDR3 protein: CATSRDQQTQHF

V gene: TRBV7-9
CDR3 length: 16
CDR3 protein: CASSLGEGKYTDTQYF

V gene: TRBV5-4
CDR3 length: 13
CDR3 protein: CASRTRTADTQYF

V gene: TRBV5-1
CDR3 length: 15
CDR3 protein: CASSPGGGGGPGYTF

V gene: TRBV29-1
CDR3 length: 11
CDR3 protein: CSVTVYNEQFF

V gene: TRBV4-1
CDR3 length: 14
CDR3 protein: CASSQNNQGYGYTF

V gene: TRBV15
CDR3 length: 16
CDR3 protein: CATSRDSPDRGETQYF

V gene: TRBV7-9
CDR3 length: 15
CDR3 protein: CASSFSTGGLDTQYF

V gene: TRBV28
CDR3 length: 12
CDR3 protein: CASSTGNYGYTF

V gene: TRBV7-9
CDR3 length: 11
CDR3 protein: CASTPGSSYTF

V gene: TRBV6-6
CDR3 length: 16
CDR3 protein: CASSPTGSGSTDTQYF

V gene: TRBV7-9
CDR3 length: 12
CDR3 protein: CASSSQGYGYTF

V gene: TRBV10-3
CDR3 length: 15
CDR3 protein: CAISDRREQPYGYTF

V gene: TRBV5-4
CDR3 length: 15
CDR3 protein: CASSRPSGSYNEQFF

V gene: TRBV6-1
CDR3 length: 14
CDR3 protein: CASSIQGRDQPQHF

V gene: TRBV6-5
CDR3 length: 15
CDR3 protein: CASTNAGTPGETQYF

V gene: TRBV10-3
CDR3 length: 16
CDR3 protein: CAISESGGDSNQPQHF

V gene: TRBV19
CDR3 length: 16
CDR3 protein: CASSIRTSGVGGEQFF

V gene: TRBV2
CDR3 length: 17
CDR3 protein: CASSPDLGVATSYGYTF

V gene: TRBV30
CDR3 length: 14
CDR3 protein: CAWTPGTEIYEQYF

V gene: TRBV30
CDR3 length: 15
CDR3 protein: CAWSLTGFSGNTIYF

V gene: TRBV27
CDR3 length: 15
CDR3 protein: CASSAQREGHNEQYF

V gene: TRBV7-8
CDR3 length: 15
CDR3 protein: CASSLARTGTDTQYF

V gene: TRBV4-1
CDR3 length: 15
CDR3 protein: CASSPIVSGANVLTF

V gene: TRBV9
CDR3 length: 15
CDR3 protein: CASSAAPGLRDTQYF

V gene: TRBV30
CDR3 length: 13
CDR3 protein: CAWRDRGRETQYF

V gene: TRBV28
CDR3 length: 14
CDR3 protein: CASSFTSAGNTIYF

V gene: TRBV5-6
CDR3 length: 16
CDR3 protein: CASSYGTSGRALGQYF

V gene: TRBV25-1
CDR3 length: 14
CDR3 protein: CASSGSSSTDTQYF

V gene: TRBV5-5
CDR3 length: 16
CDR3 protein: CASSRDRGGAHQPQHF

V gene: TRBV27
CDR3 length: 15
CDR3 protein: CASSKTGGVNYGYTF

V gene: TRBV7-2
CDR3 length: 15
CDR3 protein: CASSLSAGIGYEQYF

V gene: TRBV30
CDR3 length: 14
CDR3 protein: CAWRSGRAGDTQYF

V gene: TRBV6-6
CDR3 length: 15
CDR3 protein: CASSSGDRGTDTQYF

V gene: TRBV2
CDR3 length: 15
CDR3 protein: CASSDRDLNDYGYTF

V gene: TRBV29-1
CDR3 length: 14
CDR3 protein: CSVDTSGSTDTQYF

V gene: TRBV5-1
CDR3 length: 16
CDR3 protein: CASSPGGAESTYEQYF

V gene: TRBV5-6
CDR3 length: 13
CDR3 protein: CASSAGGGNEQYF

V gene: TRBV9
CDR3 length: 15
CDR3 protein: CASSVGASGTYEQYF

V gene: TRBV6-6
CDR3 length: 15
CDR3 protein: CASSQRLAGLYEQYF

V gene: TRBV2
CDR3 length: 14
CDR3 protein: CASIGLVMSDTQYF

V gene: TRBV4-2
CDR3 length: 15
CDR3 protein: CASTGIGQGAGGYTF

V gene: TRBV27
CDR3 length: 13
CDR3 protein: CASSYSARDTQYF

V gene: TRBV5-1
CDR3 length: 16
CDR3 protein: CASSFTSERGTDTQYF

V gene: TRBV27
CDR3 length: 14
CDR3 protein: CASRPSGVNYGYTF

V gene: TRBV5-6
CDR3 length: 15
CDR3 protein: CASSSLAGGLNEQFF

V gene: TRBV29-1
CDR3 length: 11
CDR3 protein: CSVERQETQYF

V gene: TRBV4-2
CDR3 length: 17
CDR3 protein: CASSQDLQGGSGNTIYF

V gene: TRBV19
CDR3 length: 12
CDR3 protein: CASSMGGQPQHF

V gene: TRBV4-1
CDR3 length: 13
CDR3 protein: CASSQDRGSEQFF

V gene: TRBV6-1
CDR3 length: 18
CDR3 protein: CASSAGTNLRVNTGELFF

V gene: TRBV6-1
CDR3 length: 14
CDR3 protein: CASSEWTRREKLFF

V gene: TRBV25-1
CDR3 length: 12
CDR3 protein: CASSDQGETQYF

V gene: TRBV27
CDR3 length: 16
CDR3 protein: CASSPYPGQGPQEQFF

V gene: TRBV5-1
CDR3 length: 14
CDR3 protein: CASSQGTGGTEAFF

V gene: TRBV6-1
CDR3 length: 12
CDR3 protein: CASSQDGYGYTF

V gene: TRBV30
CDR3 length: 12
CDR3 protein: CAWSGQTTEAFF